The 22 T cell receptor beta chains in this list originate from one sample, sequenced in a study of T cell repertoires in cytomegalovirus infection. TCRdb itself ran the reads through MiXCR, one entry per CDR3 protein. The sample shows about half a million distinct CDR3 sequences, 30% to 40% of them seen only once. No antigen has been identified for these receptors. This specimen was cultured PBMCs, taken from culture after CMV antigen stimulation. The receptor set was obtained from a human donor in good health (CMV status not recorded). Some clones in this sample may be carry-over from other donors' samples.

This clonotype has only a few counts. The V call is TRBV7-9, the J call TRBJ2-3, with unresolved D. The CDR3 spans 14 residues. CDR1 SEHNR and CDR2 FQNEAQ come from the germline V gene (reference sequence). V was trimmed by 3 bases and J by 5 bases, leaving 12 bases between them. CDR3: CASSFGRWGDTQYF. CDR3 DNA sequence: TGTGCCAGCAGCTTCGGGCGGTGGGGAGATACGCAGTATTTT.

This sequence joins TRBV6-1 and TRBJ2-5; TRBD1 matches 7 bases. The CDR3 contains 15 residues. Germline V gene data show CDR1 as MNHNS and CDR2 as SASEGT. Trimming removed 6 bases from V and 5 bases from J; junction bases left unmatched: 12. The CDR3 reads CASSVSRQGFETQYF. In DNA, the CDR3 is TGTGCCAGCAGCGTTTCGAGACAGGGTTTCGAGACCCAGTACTTC.

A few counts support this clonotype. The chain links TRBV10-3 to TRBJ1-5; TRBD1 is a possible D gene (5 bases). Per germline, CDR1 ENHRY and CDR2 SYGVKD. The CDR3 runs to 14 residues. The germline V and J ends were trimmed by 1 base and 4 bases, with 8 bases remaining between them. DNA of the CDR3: TGTGCCATCAGTGAGTGGCAGGGAAATCAGCCCCAGCATTTT. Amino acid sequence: CAISEWQGNQPQHF.

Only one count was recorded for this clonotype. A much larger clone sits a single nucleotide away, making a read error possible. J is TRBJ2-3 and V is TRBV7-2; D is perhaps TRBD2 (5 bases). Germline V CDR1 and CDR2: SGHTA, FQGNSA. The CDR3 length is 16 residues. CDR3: CVSSLAMWQSTDTQYF. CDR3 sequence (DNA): TGTGTCAGCAGCTTAGCGATGTGGCAGAGCACAGATACGCAGTATTTT.

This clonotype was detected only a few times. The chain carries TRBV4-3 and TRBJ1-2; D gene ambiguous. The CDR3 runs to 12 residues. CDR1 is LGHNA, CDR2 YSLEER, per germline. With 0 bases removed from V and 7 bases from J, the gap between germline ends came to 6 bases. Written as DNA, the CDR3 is TGCGCCAGCAGCCAAGATGAGGCTGGCTACACCTTC. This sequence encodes CASSQDEAGYTF.

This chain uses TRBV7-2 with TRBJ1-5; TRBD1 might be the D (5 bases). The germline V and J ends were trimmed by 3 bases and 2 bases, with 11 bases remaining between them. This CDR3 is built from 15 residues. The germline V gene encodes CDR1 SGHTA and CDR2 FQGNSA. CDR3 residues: CASSLAGPGNQPQHF. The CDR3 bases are TGTGCCAGCAGCTTGGCGGGGCCGGGCAATCAGCCCCAGCATTTT.

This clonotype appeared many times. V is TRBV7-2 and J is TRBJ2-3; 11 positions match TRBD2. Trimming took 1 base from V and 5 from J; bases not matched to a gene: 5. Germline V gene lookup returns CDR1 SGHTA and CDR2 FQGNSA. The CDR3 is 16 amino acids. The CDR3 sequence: CASSLVAGGPGDTQYF. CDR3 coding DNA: TGTGCCAGCAGCTTAGTAGCGGGAGGGCCGGGAGATACGCAGTATTTT.

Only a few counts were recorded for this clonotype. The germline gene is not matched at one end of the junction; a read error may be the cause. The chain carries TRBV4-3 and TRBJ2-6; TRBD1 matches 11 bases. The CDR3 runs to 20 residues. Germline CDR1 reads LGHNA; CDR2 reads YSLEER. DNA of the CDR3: TGCGCCAGCAGCCAAGTGGCCACAGGGACAGGGGGTGCTGGGGCTAACGTCCTGACTTTC. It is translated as CASSQVATGTGGAGANVLTF.

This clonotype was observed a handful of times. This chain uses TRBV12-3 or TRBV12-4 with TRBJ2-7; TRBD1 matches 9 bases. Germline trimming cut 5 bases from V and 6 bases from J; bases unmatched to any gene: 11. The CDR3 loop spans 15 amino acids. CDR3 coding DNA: TGTGCCAGCAGTAACCCTGGGACAGGGTGGGGCGAGCAGTACTTC. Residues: CASSNPGTGWGEQYF.

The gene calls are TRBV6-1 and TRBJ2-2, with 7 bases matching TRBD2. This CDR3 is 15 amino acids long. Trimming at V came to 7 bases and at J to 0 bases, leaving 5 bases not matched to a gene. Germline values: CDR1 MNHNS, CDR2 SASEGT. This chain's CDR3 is CASKTSLSNTGELFF. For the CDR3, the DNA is TGTGCCAGCAAGACTAGCCTGTCGAACACCGGGGAGCTGTTTTTT.

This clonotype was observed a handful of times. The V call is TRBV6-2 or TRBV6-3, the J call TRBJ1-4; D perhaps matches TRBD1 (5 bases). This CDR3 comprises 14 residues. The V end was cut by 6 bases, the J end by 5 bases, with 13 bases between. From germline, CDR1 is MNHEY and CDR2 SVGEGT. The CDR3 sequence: CASRFGRENEKLFF. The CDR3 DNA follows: TGTGCCAGCAGATTCGGCAGGGAGAATGAAAAACTGTTTTTT.

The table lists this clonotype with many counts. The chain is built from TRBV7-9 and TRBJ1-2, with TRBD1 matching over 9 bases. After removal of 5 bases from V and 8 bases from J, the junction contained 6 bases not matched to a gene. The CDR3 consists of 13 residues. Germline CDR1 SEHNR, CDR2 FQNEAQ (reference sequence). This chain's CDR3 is CASSTGTGQGYTF. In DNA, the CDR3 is TGTGCCAGCAGCACCGGGACAGGGCAGGGCTACACCTTC.

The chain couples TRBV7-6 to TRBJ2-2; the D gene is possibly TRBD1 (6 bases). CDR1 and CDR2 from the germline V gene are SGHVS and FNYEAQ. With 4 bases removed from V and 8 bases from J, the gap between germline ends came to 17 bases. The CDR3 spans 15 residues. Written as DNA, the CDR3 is TGTGCCAGCAGCTCTAGGGACAACCCCACGGGGGAGCTGTTTTTT. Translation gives CASSSRDNPTGELFF. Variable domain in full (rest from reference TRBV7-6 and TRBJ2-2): GAGVSQSPRYKVTKRGQDVALRCDPISGHVSLYWYRQALGQGPEFLTYFNYEAQQDKSGLPNDRFSAERPEGSISTLTIQRTEQRDSAMYRCASSSRDNPTGELFFGEGSRLTVL.

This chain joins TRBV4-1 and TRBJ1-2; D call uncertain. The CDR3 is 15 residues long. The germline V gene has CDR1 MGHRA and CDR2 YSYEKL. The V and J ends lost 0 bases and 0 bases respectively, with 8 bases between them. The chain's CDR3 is CASSQDVQSNYGYTF. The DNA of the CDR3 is TGCGCCAGCAGCCAAGATGTACAGTCTAACTATGGCTACACCTTC.

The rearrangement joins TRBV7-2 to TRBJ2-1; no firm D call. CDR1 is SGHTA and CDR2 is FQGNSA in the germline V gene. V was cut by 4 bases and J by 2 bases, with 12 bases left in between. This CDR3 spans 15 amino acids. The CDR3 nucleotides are TGTGCCAGCAGCTCGGACGTCAGTCCCTACAATGAGCAGTTCTTC. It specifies CASSSDVSPYNEQFF.

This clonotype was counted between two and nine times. This CDR3 reads CASSYSMGAVRSKNTEAFF. DNA of the CDR3: TGTGCCAGCAGTTACTCGATGGGGGCAGTACGATCTAAAAACACTGAAGCTTTCTTT. V gene TRBV6-6 combines with J gene TRBJ1-1; maybe TRBD1 (6 bases). The CDR3 extends over 19 amino acids. Germline CDR1 is MNHNY and CDR2 is SVGAGI (reference sequence). Between the trimmed V and J ends, which lost 0 bases and 2 bases, there was a span of 22 bases.

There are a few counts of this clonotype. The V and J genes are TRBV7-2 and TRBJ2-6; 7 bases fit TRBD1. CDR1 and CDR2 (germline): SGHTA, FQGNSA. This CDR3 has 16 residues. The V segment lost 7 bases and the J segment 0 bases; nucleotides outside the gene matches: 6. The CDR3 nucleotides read TGTGCCAGCACCCGGGACAGCTACTCTGGGGCCAACGTCCTGACTTTC. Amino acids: CASTRDSYSGANVLTF.

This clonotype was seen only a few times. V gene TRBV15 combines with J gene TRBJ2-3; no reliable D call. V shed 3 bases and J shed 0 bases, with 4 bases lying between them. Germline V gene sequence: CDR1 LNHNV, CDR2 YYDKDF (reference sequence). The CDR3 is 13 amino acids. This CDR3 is CATSSGSTDTQYF. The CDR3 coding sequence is TGTGCCACCAGCAGCGGGAGCACAGATACGCAGTATTTT.

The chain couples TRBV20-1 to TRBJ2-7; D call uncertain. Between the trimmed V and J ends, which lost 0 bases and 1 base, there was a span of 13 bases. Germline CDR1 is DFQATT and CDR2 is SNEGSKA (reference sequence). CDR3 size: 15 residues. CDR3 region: CSARDQRQLSYEQYF. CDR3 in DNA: TGCAGTGCTAGAGATCAGAGACAACTATCCTACGAGCAGTACTTC.

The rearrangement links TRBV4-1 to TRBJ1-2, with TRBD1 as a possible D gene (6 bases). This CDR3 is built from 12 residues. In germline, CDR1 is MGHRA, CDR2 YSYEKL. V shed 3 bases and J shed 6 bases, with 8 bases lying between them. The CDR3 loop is CASSQGADGYTF. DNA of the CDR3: TGCGCCAGCAGCCAGGGGGCGGATGGCTACACCTTC.

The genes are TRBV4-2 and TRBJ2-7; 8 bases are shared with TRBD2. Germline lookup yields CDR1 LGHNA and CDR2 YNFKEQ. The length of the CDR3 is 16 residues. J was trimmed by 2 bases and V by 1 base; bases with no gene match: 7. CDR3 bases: TGTGCCAGCAGCCAAGCACTAGCGGAAAGGCCCTACGAGCAGTACTTC. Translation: CASSQALAERPYEQYF.

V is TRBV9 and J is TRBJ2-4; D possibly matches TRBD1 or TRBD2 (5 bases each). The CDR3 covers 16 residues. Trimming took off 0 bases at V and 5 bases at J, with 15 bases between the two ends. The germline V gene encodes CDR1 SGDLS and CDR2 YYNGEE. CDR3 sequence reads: CASSVDGAGTQNIQYF. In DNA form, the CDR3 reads TGTGCCAGCAGCGTAGACGGGGCCGGGACCCAAAACATTCAGTACTTC.